Listed below are T cell receptor beta chains from one sample, sequenced in a study of blood T cell repertoires in COVID-19. Sequencing used immunoSEQ multiplex PCR; TCRdb keeps in-frame clones, though not all of them. Of 120,000 to 150,000 clones in the sample, 80% to 90% were seen once. The sequencing sample was made of peripheral blood. The source of these receptors is an elderly woman with acute or convalescent COVID-19. The CDR3 runs from the conserved cysteine through the conserved F or W. The order of the fields is D gene, clone size, J gene, V gene, CDR3 protein, CDR3 DNA. The D gene is left open where the match is weak. The size of a clone is reported for some rows only, either as once, few or many, or as a class for expanded clones.

d_call: .; clone_size: few; j_call: TRBJ1-5; v_call: TRBV25-1; cdr3_aa: CASTDGEGQPQHF; cdr3_nt: TGTGCCAGCACGGACGGAGAGGGTCAGCCCCAGCATTTT
d_call: TRBD2; clone_size: once; j_call: TRBJ2-5; v_call: TRBV2; cdr3_aa: CASSGLAGGGETQYF; cdr3_nt: TGTGCCAGCAGCGGACTAGCGGGGGGAGGAGAGACCCAGTACTTC
d_call: .; clone_size: .; j_call: TRBJ2-7; v_call: TRBV15; cdr3_aa: CATSRDRGQGRAEQYF; cdr3_nt: TGTGCCACCAGCAGAGATCGCGGGCAGGGGAGGGCCGAGCAGTACTTC
d_call: .; clone_size: .; j_call: TRBJ1-5; v_call: TRBV28; cdr3_aa: CASRRDSNQPQHF; cdr3_nt: TGTGCCAGCAGACGAGATAGCAATCAGCCCCAGCATTTT
d_call: TRBD2; clone_size: medium-sized; j_call: TRBJ2-3; v_call: TRBV9; cdr3_aa: CASSVAGGGTDTQYF; cdr3_nt: TGTGCCAGCAGCGTAGCGGGGGGGGGCACAGATACGCAGTATTTT
d_call: TRBD2; clone_size: .; j_call: TRBJ2-5; v_call: TRBV18; cdr3_aa: CASSAGLAETQYF; cdr3_nt: TGTGCCAGCTCAGCGGGACTAGCGGAGACCCAGTACTTC
d_call: .; clone_size: once; j_call: TRBJ1-1; v_call: TRBV9; cdr3_aa: CASSDGSYTEAFF; cdr3_nt: TGTGCCAGCAGCGACGGGAGCTACACTGAAGCTTTCTTT
d_call: TRBD1; clone_size: .; j_call: TRBJ1-6; v_call: TRBV30; cdr3_aa: CAWRPGQGFSPLHF; cdr3_nt: TGTGCCTGGAGGCCGGGACAGGGTTTTTCACCCCTCCACTTT
d_call: .; clone_size: .; j_call: TRBJ1-1; v_call: TRBV18; cdr3_aa: CASSPGSQYTEAFF; cdr3_nt: TGTGCCAGCTCACCAGGCAGTCAATACACTGAAGCTTTCTTT
d_call: TRBD1; clone_size: .; j_call: TRBJ2-2; v_call: TRBV6-5; cdr3_aa: CASTNRGLRTGELFF; cdr3_nt: TGTGCCAGCACCAACAGGGGCTTAAGGACCGGGGAGCTGTTTTTT
d_call: TRBD1; clone_size: once; j_call: TRBJ1-4; v_call: TRBV7-9; cdr3_aa: CASSRGQGEKLFF; cdr3_nt: TGTGCCAGCAGTCGCGGACAGGGAGAAAAACTGTTTTTT
d_call: TRBD1; clone_size: .; j_call: TRBJ1-4; v_call: TRBV19; cdr3_aa: CASSIFRRGRGEKLFF; cdr3_nt: TGTGCCAGTAGTATCTTCCGCAGGGGGCGCGGTGAAAAACTGTTTTTT
d_call: TRBD2; clone_size: .; j_call: TRBJ2-5; v_call: TRBV7-2; cdr3_aa: CATTSGGGQTQYF; cdr3_nt: TGTGCCACGACTAGCGGGGGAGGTCAGACCCAGTACTTC
d_call: TRBD1; clone_size: .; j_call: TRBJ1-2; v_call: TRBV7-2; cdr3_aa: CASSLQGALDGYTF; cdr3_nt: TGTGCCAGCAGCTTACAGGGGGCGCTAGATGGCTACACCTTC
d_call: .; clone_size: .; j_call: TRBJ1-2; v_call: TRBV28; cdr3_aa: CASSSDRPYGYTF; cdr3_nt: TGTGCCAGCAGTTCTGACAGACCCTATGGCTACACCTTC
d_call: .; clone_size: .; j_call: TRBJ1-4; v_call: TRBV5-1; cdr3_aa: CASSLSLKGEKLFF; cdr3_nt: TGCGCCAGCAGCTTGTCACTTAAGGGGGAAAAACTGTTTTTT
d_call: .; clone_size: once; j_call: TRBJ1-1; v_call: TRBV7-2; cdr3_aa: CASSLTRIWGSGETEAFF; cdr3_nt: TGTGCCAGCAGCTTAACAAGGATTTGGGGGTCGGGAGAGACTGAAGCTTTCTTT
d_call: TRBD1; clone_size: .; j_call: TRBJ1-6; v_call: TRBV7-3; cdr3_aa: CASSQGAENSPLHF; cdr3_nt: TGTGCCAGCAGCCAGGGGGCAGAGAATTCACCCCTCCACTTT
d_call: TRBD1; clone_size: .; j_call: TRBJ2-7; v_call: TRBV15; cdr3_aa: CATSPGTGRVYEQYF; cdr3_nt: TGTGCCACCAGCCCCGGGACAGGAAGAGTCTACGAGCAGTACTTC
d_call: .; clone_size: .; j_call: TRBJ1-6; v_call: TRBV30; cdr3_aa: CAWSGGSSYNSPLHF; cdr3_nt: TGTGCCTGGAGCGGCGGGAGCTCCTATAATTCACCCCTCCACTTT
d_call: .; clone_size: .; j_call: TRBJ1-1; v_call: TRBV7-9; cdr3_aa: CASSSQGTDTEAFF; cdr3_nt: TGTGCCAGCAGCTCCCAGGGGACCGACACTGAAGCTTTCTTT
d_call: TRBD2; clone_size: .; j_call: TRBJ2-2; v_call: TRBV24-1; cdr3_aa: CATSDPSGGNTGELFF; cdr3_nt: TGTGCCACCAGTGATCCTAGCGGGGGCAACACCGGGGAGCTGTTTTTT
d_call: .; clone_size: .; j_call: TRBJ2-7; v_call: TRBV5-4; cdr3_aa: CAGSRSGPYEQYF; cdr3_nt: TGTGCCGGCAGCAGGAGCGGACCCTACGAGCAGTACTTC
d_call: TRBD1; clone_size: .; j_call: TRBJ1-3; v_call: TRBV7-6; cdr3_aa: CASSPLTGAAGNTIYF; cdr3_nt: TGTGCCAGCAGTCCTCTTACAGGGGCAGCTGGAAACACCATATATTTT
d_call: .; clone_size: .; j_call: TRBJ2-1; v_call: TRBV7-6; cdr3_aa: CASSLGGDMGNEQFF; cdr3_nt: TGTGCCAGCAGCTTAGGGGGGGATATGGGGAATGAGCAGTTCTTC
d_call: .; clone_size: once; j_call: TRBJ2-5; v_call: TRBV29-1; cdr3_aa: CSVERGEAQYF; cdr3_nt: TGCAGCGTTGAACGCGGGGAGGCCCAGTACTTC
d_call: TRBD1; clone_size: .; j_call: TRBJ2-1; v_call: TRBV18; cdr3_aa: CASSPPKTGLLNEQFF; cdr3_nt: TGTGCCAGCTCACCACCGAAGACAGGGTTGTTAAATGAGCAGTTCTTC
d_call: .; clone_size: .; j_call: TRBJ1-2; v_call: TRBV5-1; cdr3_aa: CASSLTRQVHGYTF; cdr3_nt: TGCGCCAGCAGCTTGACCCGACAAGTTCATGGCTACACCTTC
d_call: TRBD1; clone_size: .; j_call: TRBJ2-5; v_call: TRBV5-1; cdr3_aa: CASSSGQRQETQYF; cdr3_nt: TGCGCCAGCAGCTCGGGACAGAGACAAGAGACCCAGTACTTC
d_call: TRBD1; clone_size: .; j_call: TRBJ1-6; v_call: TRBV3-1/TRBV3-2; cdr3_aa: CASSQQTGWNSPLHF; cdr3_nt: TGTGCCAGCAGCCAACAGACAGGGTGGAATTCACCCCTCCACTTT
d_call: .; clone_size: .; j_call: TRBJ1-1; v_call: TRBV5-1; cdr3_aa: CASSITGLSSAFF; cdr3_nt: TGCGCCAGCAGCATTACGGGACTCTCGAGCGCTTTCTTT
d_call: .; clone_size: .; j_call: TRBJ2-5; v_call: TRBV19; cdr3_aa: CASSPSRGEVQETQYF; cdr3_nt: TGTGCCAGTAGTCCGTCCAGGGGCGAGGTCCAAGAGACCCAGTACTTC
d_call: .; clone_size: .; j_call: TRBJ1-6; v_call: TRBV6-2/TRBV6-3; cdr3_aa: CASSYTVNSPLHF; cdr3_nt: TGTGCCAGCAGTTACACAGTGAATTCACCCCTCCACTTT
d_call: .; clone_size: once; j_call: TRBJ2-3; v_call: TRBV10-1; cdr3_aa: CASSESSGGAVDTQYF; cdr3_nt: TGCGCCAGCAGTGAGTCGAGTGGGGGCGCGGTAGATACGCAGTATTTT
d_call: .; clone_size: .; j_call: TRBJ1-2; v_call: TRBV20-1; cdr3_aa: CSAEAAYGYTF; cdr3_nt: TGCAGTGCTGAGGCGGCCTATGGCTACACCTTC
d_call: TRBD1; clone_size: .; j_call: TRBJ1-4; v_call: TRBV7-6; cdr3_aa: CASSLEGQYNEKLFF; cdr3_nt: TGTGCCAGCAGCTTAGAGGGACAGTATAATGAAAAACTGTTTTTT
d_call: TRBD1; clone_size: .; j_call: TRBJ1-2; v_call: TRBV7-2; cdr3_aa: CASSLGRQGGYTF; cdr3_nt: TGTGCCAGCAGCTTAGGTAGACAGGGTGGCTACACCTTC
d_call: .; clone_size: .; j_call: TRBJ1-2; v_call: TRBV6-5; cdr3_aa: CASSYSMTGGGYTF; cdr3_nt: TGTGCCAGCAGTTACTCCATGACAGGAGGTGGCTACACCTTC
d_call: TRBD2; clone_size: .; j_call: TRBJ2-7; v_call: TRBV6-5; cdr3_aa: CASRVTSGGGYEQYF; cdr3_nt: TGTGCCAGCAGGGTTACTAGCGGGGGAGGATACGAGCAGTACTTC
d_call: .; clone_size: .; j_call: TRBJ2-2; v_call: TRBV12-3/TRBV12-4; cdr3_aa: CASSFQGPGELFF; cdr3_nt: TGTGCCAGCAGCTTCCAGGGCCCCGGGGAGCTGTTTTTT
d_call: TRBD2; clone_size: .; j_call: TRBJ2-3; v_call: TRBV19; cdr3_aa: CASTDGGWSGGASPDTQYF; cdr3_nt: TGTGCCAGTACTGACGGCGGCTGGAGCGGGGGGGCCAGCCCAGATACGCAGTATTTT